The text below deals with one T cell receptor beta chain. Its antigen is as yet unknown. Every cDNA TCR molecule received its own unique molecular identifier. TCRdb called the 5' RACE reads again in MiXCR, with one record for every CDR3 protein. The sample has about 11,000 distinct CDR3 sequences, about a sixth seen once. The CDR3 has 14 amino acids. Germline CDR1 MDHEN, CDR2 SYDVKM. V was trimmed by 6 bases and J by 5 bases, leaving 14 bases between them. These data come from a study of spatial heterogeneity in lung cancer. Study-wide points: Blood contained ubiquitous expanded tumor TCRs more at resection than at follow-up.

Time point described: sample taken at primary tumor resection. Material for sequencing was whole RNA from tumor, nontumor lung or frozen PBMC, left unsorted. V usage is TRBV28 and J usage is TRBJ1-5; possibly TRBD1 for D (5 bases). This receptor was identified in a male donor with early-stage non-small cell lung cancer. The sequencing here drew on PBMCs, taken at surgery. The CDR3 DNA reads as TGTGCCAGCAGGGGGCCATTATTCGATCAGCCCCAGCATTTT. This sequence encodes CASRGPLFDQPQHF.